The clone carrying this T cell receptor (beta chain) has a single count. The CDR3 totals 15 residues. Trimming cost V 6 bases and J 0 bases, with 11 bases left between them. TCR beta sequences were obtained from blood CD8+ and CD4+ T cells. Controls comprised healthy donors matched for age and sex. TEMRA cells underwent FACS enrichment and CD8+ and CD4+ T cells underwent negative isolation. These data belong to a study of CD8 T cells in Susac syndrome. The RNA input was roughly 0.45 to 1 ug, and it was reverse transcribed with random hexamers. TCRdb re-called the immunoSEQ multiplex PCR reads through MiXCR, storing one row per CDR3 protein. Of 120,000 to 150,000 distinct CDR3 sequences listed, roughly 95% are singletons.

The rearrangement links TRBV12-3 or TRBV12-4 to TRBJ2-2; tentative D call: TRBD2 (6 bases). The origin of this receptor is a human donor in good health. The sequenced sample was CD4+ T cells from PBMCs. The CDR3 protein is CASSELAANTGELFF. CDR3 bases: TGTGCCAGCAGCGAACTAGCCGCGAACACCGGGGAGCTGTTTTTT.